The present T cell receptor (beta chain) was sequenced within a study of identical twins. This clonotype has a handful of counts. Its antigen remains unidentified. Study-wide points: Its conclusions, products of cross-sectional statistical analysis, did not come from following the same donors. The abundant beta clonotypes from cord blood had fewer insertions, and memory repertoires had none of this. Beta out-of-frame sequences showed weaker excess twin sharing.

TCRdb used MiXCR to reprocess the 5' RACE reads, holding one entry per CDR3 protein. Of around 680,000 distinct CDR3 sequences in the sample, 8.6% were seen once. The CDR3 has 14 residues. Per germline, CDR1 LNHNV and CDR2 YYDKDF (reference sequence). V gave up 3 bases and J gave up 8 bases, with 16 bases separating them. These data also featured in a second study, about yellow fever vaccine responses in identical twins.

The rearrangement joins TRBV15 to TRBJ1-2; D not resolved. Sample: PBMCs. This TCR was recovered from a woman under 30 in good health. The CDR3 spells CATSSGGRVWGYTF. The CDR3 DNA follows: TGTGCCACCAGCAGCGGAGGGCGGGTTTGGGGCTACACCTTC. Filled out from reference TRBV15 and TRBJ1-2, the complete variable domain reads DAMVIQNPRYQVTQFGKPVTLSCSQTLNHNVMYWYQQKSSQAPKLLFHYYDKDFNNEADTPDNFQSRRPNTSFCFLDIRSPGLGDTAMYLCATSSGGRVWGYTFGSGTRLTVV.